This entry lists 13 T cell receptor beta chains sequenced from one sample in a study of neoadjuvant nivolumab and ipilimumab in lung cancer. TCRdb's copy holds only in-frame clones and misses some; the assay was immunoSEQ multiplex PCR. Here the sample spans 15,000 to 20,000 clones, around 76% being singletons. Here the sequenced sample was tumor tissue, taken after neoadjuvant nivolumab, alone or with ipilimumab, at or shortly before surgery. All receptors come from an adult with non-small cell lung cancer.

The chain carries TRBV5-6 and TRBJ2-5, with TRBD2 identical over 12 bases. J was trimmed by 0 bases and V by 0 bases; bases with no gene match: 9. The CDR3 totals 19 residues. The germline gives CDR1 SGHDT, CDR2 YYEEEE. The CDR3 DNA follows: TGTGCCAGCAGCTTGGCGCTTAGGACTAGCGGGGATAACCAAGAGACCCAGTACTTC. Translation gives CASSLALRTSGDNQETQYF.

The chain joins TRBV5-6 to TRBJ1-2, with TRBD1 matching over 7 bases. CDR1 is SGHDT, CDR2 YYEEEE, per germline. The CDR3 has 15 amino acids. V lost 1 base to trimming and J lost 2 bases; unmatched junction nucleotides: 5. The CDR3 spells CASSLRDSENYGYTF. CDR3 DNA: TGTGCCAGCAGCTTGAGGGACAGCGAGAACTATGGCTACACCTTC.

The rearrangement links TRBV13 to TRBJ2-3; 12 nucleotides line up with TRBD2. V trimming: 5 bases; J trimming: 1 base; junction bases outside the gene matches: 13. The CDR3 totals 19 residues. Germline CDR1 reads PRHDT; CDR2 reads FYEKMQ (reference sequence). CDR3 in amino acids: CASSKEGLAGGPGTDTQYF. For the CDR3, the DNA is TGTGCCAGCAGCAAAGAAGGGCTAGCGGGGGGGCCGGGCACAGATACGCAGTATTTT.

CDR3 coding DNA: TGTGCCAGCAGCCCCGCATGGGGCAAAGAGACCCAGTACTTC. The encoded protein is CASSPAWGKETQYF. V usage is TRBV5-6 and J usage is TRBJ2-5; tentative D call: TRBD1 (5 bases). Between the trimmed V and J ends, which lost 4 bases and 3 bases, there was a span of 13 bases. CDR1 is SGHDT, CDR2 YYEEEE, per germline. CDR3 length: 14 amino acids.

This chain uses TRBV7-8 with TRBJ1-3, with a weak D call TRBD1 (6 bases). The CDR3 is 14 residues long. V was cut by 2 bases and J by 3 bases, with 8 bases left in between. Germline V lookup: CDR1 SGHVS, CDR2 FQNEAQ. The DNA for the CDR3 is TGTGCCAGCAGCTTACAGGGGTTTGGAAACACCATATATTTT. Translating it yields CASSLQGFGNTIYF.

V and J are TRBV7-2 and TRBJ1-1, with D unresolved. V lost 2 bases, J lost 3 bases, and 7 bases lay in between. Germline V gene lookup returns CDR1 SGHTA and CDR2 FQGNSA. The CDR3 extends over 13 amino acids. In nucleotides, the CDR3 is TGTGCCAGCAGCTTATCGGAGGACACTGAAGCTTTCTTT. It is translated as CASSLSEDTEAFF.

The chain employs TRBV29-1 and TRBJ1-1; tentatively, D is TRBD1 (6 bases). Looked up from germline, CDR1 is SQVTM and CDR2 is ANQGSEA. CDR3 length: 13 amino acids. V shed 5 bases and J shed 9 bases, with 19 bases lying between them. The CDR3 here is CSVLSTEGGKAFF. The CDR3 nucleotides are TGCAGCGTTTTGTCCACTGAGGGGGGAAAAGCTTTCTTT.

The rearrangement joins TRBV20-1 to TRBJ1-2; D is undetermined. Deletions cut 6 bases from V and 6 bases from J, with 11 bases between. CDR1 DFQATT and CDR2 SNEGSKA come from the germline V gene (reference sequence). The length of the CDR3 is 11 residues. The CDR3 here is CSAGDPDGYTF. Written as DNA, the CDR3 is TGCAGTGCGGGAGATCCGGATGGCTACACCTTC.

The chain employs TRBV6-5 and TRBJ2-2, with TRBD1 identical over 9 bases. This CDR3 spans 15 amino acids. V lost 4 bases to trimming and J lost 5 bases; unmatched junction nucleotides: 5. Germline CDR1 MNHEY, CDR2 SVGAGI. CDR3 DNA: TGTGCCAGCAGTTCAGGACAGGGGCGAACCGGGGAGCTGTTTTTT. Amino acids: CASSSGQGRTGELFF.

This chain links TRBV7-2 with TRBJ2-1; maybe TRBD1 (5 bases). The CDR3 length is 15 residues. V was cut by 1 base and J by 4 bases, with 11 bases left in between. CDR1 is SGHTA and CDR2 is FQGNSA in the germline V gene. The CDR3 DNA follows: TGTGCCAGCAGCTTAGAGGGGAATAAGTACAATGAGCAGTTCTTC. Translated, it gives CASSLEGNKYNEQFF.

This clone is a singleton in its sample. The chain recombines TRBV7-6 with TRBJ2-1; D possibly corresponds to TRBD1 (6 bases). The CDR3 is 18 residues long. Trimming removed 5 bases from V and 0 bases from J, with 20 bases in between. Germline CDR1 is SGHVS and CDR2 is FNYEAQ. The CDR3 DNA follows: TGTGCCAGCAGCCTACGCCCCGACAGGTTCCGCTCCTACAATGAGCAGTTCTTC. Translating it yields CASSLRPDRFRSYNEQFF.

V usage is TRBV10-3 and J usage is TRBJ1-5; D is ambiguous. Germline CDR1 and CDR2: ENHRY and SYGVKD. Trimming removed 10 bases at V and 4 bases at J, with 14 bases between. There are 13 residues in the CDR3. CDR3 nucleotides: TGTGCCACCGCGACGGATCTTAATCAGCCCCAGCATTTT. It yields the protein CATATDLNQPQHF.

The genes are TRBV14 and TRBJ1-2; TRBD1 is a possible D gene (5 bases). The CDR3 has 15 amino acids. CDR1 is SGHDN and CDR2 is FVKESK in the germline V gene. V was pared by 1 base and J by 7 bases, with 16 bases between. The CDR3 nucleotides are TGTGCCAGCAGCCAAGTCGGGACCCCAAAAGGTGGCTACACCTTC. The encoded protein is CASSQVGTPKGGYTF. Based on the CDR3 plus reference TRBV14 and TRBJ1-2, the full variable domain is EAGVTQFPSHSVIEKGQTVTLRCDPISGHDNLYWYRRVMGKEIKFLLHFVKESKQDESGMPNNRFLAERTGGTYSTLKVQPAELEDSGVYFCASSQVGTPKGGYTFGSGTRLTVV.